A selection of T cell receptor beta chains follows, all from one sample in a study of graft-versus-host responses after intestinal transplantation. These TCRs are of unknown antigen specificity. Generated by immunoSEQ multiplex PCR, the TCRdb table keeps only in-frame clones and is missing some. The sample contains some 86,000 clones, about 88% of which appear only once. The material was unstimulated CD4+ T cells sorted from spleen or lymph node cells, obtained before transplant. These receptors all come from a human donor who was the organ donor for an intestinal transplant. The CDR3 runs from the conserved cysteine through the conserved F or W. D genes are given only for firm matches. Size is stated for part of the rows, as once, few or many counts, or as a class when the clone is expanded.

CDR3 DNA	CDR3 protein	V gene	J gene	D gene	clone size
TGTGCCAGCCGGGTCAACACTGAAGCTTTCTTT	CASRVNTEAFF	TRBV25-1	TRBJ1-1	-	-
TGTGCCAGTAGTACCCCGGGACTAGCGGGAGAGGGAGATACGCAGTATTTT	CASSTPGLAGEGDTQYF	TRBV19	TRBJ2-3	TRBD2	-
TGTGCCAGCAGCGTAGGACTAGCGGGAGGGCCCGAAGAGACCCAGTACTTC	CASSVGLAGGPEETQYF	TRBV9	TRBJ2-5	TRBD2	-
TGTGCCAGCAGCTTGGAGGGGACAGGGCTCTCACCCCTCCACTTT	CASSLEGTGLSPLHF	TRBV7-9	TRBJ1-6	TRBD1	-
TGTGCCAGCAGCCCGAAGGGACAGGGGAATTACTACGAGGTGGGGCAGTACTTC	CASSPKGQGNYYEVGQYF	TRBV5-6	TRBJ2-7	TRBD1	-
TGTGCCAGCAAGGGGGGGGACAGGTCGAGTGAAAAACTGTTTTTT	CASKGGDRSSEKLFF	TRBV28	TRBJ1-4	TRBD1	-
TGTGCCAGTACCCCCGGGGGAGGGGTGTTGGAGACCCAGTACTTC	CASTPGGGVLETQYF	TRBV19	TRBJ2-5	TRBD2	-
TGTGCCAGCAGTGACTCAGCGGGGGGTGGAGATACGCAGTATTTT	CASSDSAGGGDTQYF	TRBV6-4	TRBJ2-3	TRBD2	-
TGCGCCAGCAGCTTGCAGGGACAGGGGGCAGGGAACACTGAAGCTTTCTTT	CASSLQGQGAGNTEAFF	TRBV5-1	TRBJ1-1	TRBD1	-
TGTGCCAGCAGCCTCAGCGGGGGTCCCAACTATGGCTACACCTTC	CASSLSGGPNYGYTF	TRBV6-6	TRBJ1-2	-	few
TGTGCCAGCAGACCTTCGGGGGGGAACACAGATACGCAGTATTTT	CASRPSGGNTDTQYF	TRBV5-4	TRBJ2-3	TRBD2	-
TGTGCCAGCAGCTATGACAGGGCTAGTTTTGGGGAGCAGTTCTTC	CASSYDRASFGEQFF	TRBV7-3	TRBJ2-1	TRBD1	-
TGTGCCAGCAGAAATAGGGCTAGCGGTTACAATGAGCAGTTCTTC	CASRNRASGYNEQFF	TRBV6-1	TRBJ2-1	TRBD2	-
TGTGCCAGCAGGCCGGGCCCACAGGGTGCCAAAAACATTCAGTACTTC	CASRPGPQGAKNIQYF	TRBV11-2	TRBJ2-4	-	-
TGTGCCAGCAGCCCAAGGGGGGACAGGGTCGAACACCGGGGAGCTGTTTTT	CASSPRGDRVEHRGAVF	TRBV2	TRBJ2-2	TRBD1	-
TGTGCCAGCAGTGAAGAGGGGGCGGGAGGATCCTACGAGCAGTACTTC	CASSEEGAGGSYEQYF	TRBV2	TRBJ2-7	-	few
TGCGCCAGCAGCGGAAAGACTAGCGGGAGCTGGAATGAGCAGTTCTTC	CASSGKTSGSWNEQFF	TRBV5-1	TRBJ2-1	TRBD2	-